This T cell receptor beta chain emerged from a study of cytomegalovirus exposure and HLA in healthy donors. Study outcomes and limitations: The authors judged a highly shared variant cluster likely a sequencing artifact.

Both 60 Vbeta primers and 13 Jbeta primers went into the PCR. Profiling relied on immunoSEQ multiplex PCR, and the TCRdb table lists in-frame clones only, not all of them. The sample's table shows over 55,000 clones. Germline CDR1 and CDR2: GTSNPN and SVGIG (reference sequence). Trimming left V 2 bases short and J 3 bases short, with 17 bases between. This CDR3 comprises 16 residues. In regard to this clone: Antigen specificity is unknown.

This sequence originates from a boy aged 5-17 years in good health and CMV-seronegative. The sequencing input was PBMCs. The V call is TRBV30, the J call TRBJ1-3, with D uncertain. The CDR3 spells CAWSPPSPGGGNTIYF. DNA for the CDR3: TGTGCCTGGAGTCCTCCCAGTCCTGGAGGTGGAAACACCATATATTTT. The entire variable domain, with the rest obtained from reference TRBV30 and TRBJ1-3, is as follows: SQTIHQWPATLVQPVGSPLSLECTVEGTSNPNLYWYRQAAGRGLQLLFYSVGIGQISSEVPQNLSASRPQDRQFILSSKKLLLSDSGFYLCAWSPPSPGGGNTIYFGEGSWLTVV.